These 24 T cell receptor beta chains came from one sample sequenced in a study of blood T cell repertoires in COVID-19. The method was immunoSEQ multiplex PCR; TCRdb's version includes in-frame clones alone and lacks a portion of them. Found here are around 43,000 clones, about 87% of them singletons; the top ten hold around 10%. The specimen sequenced was peripheral blood. These receptors all come from a woman between 70 and 85 years old with acute or convalescent COVID-19.

The chain carries TRBV6-5 and TRBJ1-5; possibly TRBD1 for D (6 bases). Germline V CDR1 and CDR2: MNHEY, SVGAGI. The CDR3 contains 15 residues. Trimming shortened V by 7 bases and J by 6 bases, and 19 bases separated the two germline ends. The CDR3, as DNA: TGTGCCAGCACTCCACGCGGGTTAGGGGGTCAGCCCCAGCATTTT. It is translated as CASTPRGLGGQPQHF.

The genes are TRBV10-1 and TRBJ2-3; D is unresolved. From germline, CDR1 is WNHNN and CDR2 SYGVQD (reference sequence). The length of the CDR3 is 12 residues. Trimming removed 2 bases from V and 10 bases from J, with 10 bases in between. In DNA, the CDR3 is TGCGCCAGCAGTGAGCAGAGGTACCCGCAGTATTTT. Residues: CASSEQRYPQYF.

This chain uses TRBV20-1 with TRBJ2-1, with 12 bases that match TRBD2. The CDR3 covers 15 residues. Trimming at V came to 3 bases and at J to 8 bases, leaving 8 bases not matched to a gene. CDR1 and CDR2 (germline): DFQATT, SNEGSKA (reference sequence). The CDR3 protein is CSASSLAGGLDEQFF. The DNA for the CDR3 is TGCAGTGCTAGTTCCCTAGCGGGAGGGTTGGATGAGCAGTTCTTC.

The chain joins TRBV6-5 to TRBJ2-1, with D tentatively TRBD2 (5 bases). Per germline, CDR1 MNHEY and CDR2 SVGAGI. This CDR3 comprises 15 residues. Trimming took off 0 bases at V and 10 bases at J, with 16 bases between the two ends. DNA for the CDR3: TGTGCCAGCAGTTACTCTCAAGAGGGCCGTCGGGAGCAGTTCTTC. The encoded protein is CASSYSQEGRREQFF.

V usage is TRBV19 and J usage is TRBJ2-5; possibly TRBD2 for D (6 bases). Trimming removed 3 bases from V and 6 bases from J, with 17 bases in between. The CDR3 is made up of 15 amino acids. Germline V gives CDR1 LNHDA, CDR2 SQIVND (reference sequence). CDR3 coding DNA: TGTGCCAGTAGTATGGAACCGACCGGGGGACAGACCCAGTACTTC. Translating gives CASSMEPTGGQTQYF. Looking up the rest from reference TRBV19 and TRBJ2-5 gives the full variable domain: DGGITQSPKYLFRKEGQNVTLSCEQNLNHDAMYWYRQDPGQGLRLIYYSQIVNDFQKGDIAEGYSVSREKKESFPLTVTSAQKNPTAFYLCASSMEPTGGQTQYFGPGTRLLVL.

The rearrangement links TRBV30 to TRBJ1-1; 9 positions match TRBD1. V lost 3 bases and J lost 7; bases outside the gene matches: 15. Germline-derived CDR1 and CDR2 are GTSNPN and SVGIG (reference sequence). This CDR3 is built from 16 residues. The CDR3 DNA reads TGTGCCTGGAGCGCGCGACAGGGGGGAAAGAGAGGTGAAGCTTTCTTT. It codes for CAWSARQGGKRGEAFF.

The chain has TRBV18 and TRBJ1-2; 8 positions agree with TRBD1. V was clipped by 6 bases and J by 4 bases; unmatched bases: 7. The CDR3 sequence is 14 residues long. Per the germline V gene, CDR1 is KGHSH and CDR2 is LQKENI. The CDR3 loop reads CASSPDRESYGYTF. As DNA, the CDR3 is TGTGCCAGCTCGCCGGACAGGGAAAGCTATGGCTACACCTTC.

V gene TRBV5-5 combines with J gene TRBJ1-5; D is unclear. V was cut by 0 bases and J by 4 bases, with 8 bases left in between. The CDR3 extends over 14 amino acids. The germline gives CDR1 SGHKS, CDR2 YYEKEE (reference sequence). CDR3 residues: CASSLGSENQPQHF. The CDR3 nucleotides are TGTGCCAGCAGCTTGGGGTCAGAAAATCAGCCCCAGCATTTT.

Worth noting for this clone: A much larger clone lies one base from this, so it may be a read error. This sequence joins TRBV29-1 and TRBJ2-3; 10 positions agree with TRBD1. The CDR3 is 14 residues long. Looked up from germline, CDR1 is SQVTM and CDR2 is ANQGSEA. CDR3 coding DNA: TGCAACGTTGGAGGGACAGGGGTCGCAGATACGCAGTATTTT. It specifies CNVGGTGVADTQYF.

The chain links TRBV5-1 to TRBJ1-4; D is perhaps TRBD1 (5 bases). Trimming cost V 0 bases and J 8 bases, with 14 bases left between them. CDR3 length: 15 amino acids. Germline lookup yields CDR1 SGHRS and CDR2 YFSETQ. The CDR3 coding sequence is TGCGCCAGCAGCTTGGATCGGGGGACGGGCGAAAAACTGTTTTTT. It codes for CASSLDRGTGEKLFF.

V usage is TRBV9 and J usage is TRBJ1-4; the D is unclear. CDR3 size: 14 residues. Germline CDR1 and CDR2: SGDLS and YYNGEE. V gave up 0 bases and J gave up 5 bases, with 8 bases separating them. CDR3 sequence: CASSVGVQNEKLFF. CDR3 coding DNA: TGTGCCAGCAGCGTAGGAGTACAGAATGAAAAACTGTTTTTT.

The V and J genes are TRBV28 and TRBJ1-5; the D gene is possibly TRBD1 (6 bases). Germline CDR1 MDHEN, CDR2 SYDVKM. The ends were cut back, 8 bases at V and 6 bases at J, with 20 bases in the middle. The CDR3 contains 15 residues. As DNA, the CDR3 is TGTGCCAGCTCTCCCCGCGGCAGGGGCGGTCAGCCCCAGCATTTT. This translates into CASSPRGRGGQPQHF.

This rearrangement joins TRBV7-9 to TRBJ2-7, with 8 bases aligning to TRBD2. The V gene end was trimmed by 6 bases and the J gene end by 2 bases; junction bases not matched to a gene: 3. The CDR3 totals 13 residues. Germline CDR1 SEHNR, CDR2 FQNEAQ (reference sequence). The CDR3 sequence: CASRRGATYEQYV. The CDR3, as DNA: TGTGCCAGCAGGCGGGGGGCCACCTACGAGCAGTACGTC.

This clone was seen just once. The chain couples TRBV6-5 to TRBJ2-3; TRBD2 matches 7 bases. Germline V CDR1 and CDR2: MNHEY, SVGAGI. The CDR3 has 15 residues. The V segment lost 5 bases and the J segment 6 bases; nucleotides outside the gene matches: 11. The DNA of the CDR3 is TGTGCCAGCAGTACGCCCCGACTAGCCGTTGATACGCAGTATTTT. Its protein is CASSTPRLAVDTQYF.

This chain joins TRBV7-2 and TRBJ1-3; TRBD1 matches 7 bases. The CDR3 runs 17 residues. Germline V CDR1 and CDR2: SGHTA, FQGNSA. The V segment lost 3 bases and the J segment 1 base; nucleotides outside the gene matches: 9. CDR3 in DNA: TGTGCCAGCAGCTTGCTAGGGGGCTTCTTGTCTGGAAACACCATATATTTT. The encoded protein is CASSLLGGFLSGNTIYF.

The rearrangement joins TRBV7-8 to TRBJ2-6; TRBD2 aligns across 12 bases. The CDR3 sequence is 17 residues long. The J segment lost 7 bases and the V segment lost 2 bases, leaving 6 bases of the junction unmatched. Germline CDR1 SGHVS, CDR2 FQNEAQ. For the CDR3, the DNA is TGTGCCAGCAGCTTAAGACTAGCGGGGGCCTTAGCCAACGTCCTGACTTTC. The encoded protein is CASSLRLAGALANVLTF.

This clone was seen a handful of times. J is TRBJ2-1 and V is TRBV3-1 (or the pseudogene TRBV3-2); 10 bases fit TRBD1. The CDR3 spans 17 residues. Losses at the gene ends were 3 bases for V and 0 bases for J; bases not matched to a gene: 5. Germline CDR1 and CDR2: LGHDT and YNNKEL (reference sequence). CDR3: CASSQRQGALSYNEQFF. CDR3 nucleotide sequence: TGTGCCAGCAGCCAGAGACAGGGGGCCCTCTCCTACAATGAGCAGTTCTTC.

The chain joins TRBV4-3 to TRBJ2-3, with 8 bases fitting TRBD2. The CDR3 runs to 18 residues. Looked up from germline, CDR1 is LGHNA and CDR2 is YSLEER. V shed 1 base, J shed 2 bases, and the junction held 11 bases outside the gene matches. The CDR3 nucleotides are TGCGCCAGCAGCCAAGGGACCGAAGCGGGAGCTACCACAGATACGCAGTATTTT. It specifies CASSQGTEAGATTDTQYF.

The rearrangement joins TRBV18 to TRBJ1-5; D may be TRBD1 (5 bases). Germline lookup yields CDR1 KGHSH and CDR2 LQKENI. This CDR3 has 13 residues. The V end was cut by 3 bases, the J end by 8 bases, with 11 bases between. The CDR3 loop is CASSPAREEPQHF. The CDR3, as DNA: TGTGCCAGCTCACCCGCCAGGGAGGAGCCCCAGCATTTT.

The chain employs TRBV29-1 and TRBJ2-1; D might be TRBD1 (6 bases). The CDR3 is 14 amino acids. The germline gives CDR1 SQVTM, CDR2 ANQGSEA. Between the trimmed V and J ends, which lost 1 base and 6 bases, there was a span of 13 bases. The CDR3 DNA reads as TGCAGCGTTGAAGCTCCCGGGACAATCAATGAGCAGTTCTTC. Encoded protein: CSVEAPGTINEQFF.

J is TRBJ1-1 and V is TRBV19; 10 bases fit TRBD1. Per the germline V gene, CDR1 is LNHDA and CDR2 is SQIVND (reference sequence). V dropped 3 bases and J dropped 4; count of bases not matched to a gene: 5. The CDR3 runs 15 residues. The CDR3 spells CASSMTGGGGTEAFF. In nucleotides, the CDR3 is TGTGCCAGTAGTATGACAGGGGGCGGCGGCACTGAAGCTTTCTTT.

This sequence joins TRBV7-9 and TRBJ1-2, with 7 bases aligning to TRBD1. The CDR3 spans 17 residues. The V gene end was trimmed by 1 base and the J gene end by 5 bases; junction bases not matched to a gene: 13. CDR1 is SEHNR, CDR2 FQNEAQ, per germline (reference sequence). CDR3 sequence reads: CASSLEGAGRAVYGYTF. The CDR3 DNA is TGTGCCAGCAGCTTAGAGGGGGCAGGCAGAGCCGTTTATGGCTACACCTTC.

V is TRBV19 and J is TRBJ1-2; no firm D call. CDR3 length: 19 amino acids. From germline, CDR1 is LNHDA and CDR2 SQIVND (reference sequence). Trimming cost V 5 bases and J 4 bases, with 29 bases left between them. Here the CDR3 reads CASSALFEGAMGRRYGYTF. The CDR3 DNA follows: TGTGCCAGTAGTGCCCTCTTTGAGGGAGCTATGGGCCGACGCTATGGCTACACCTTC.

The chain joins TRBV3-1 (or the pseudogene TRBV3-2) to TRBJ1-6; tentative D call: TRBD1 (6 bases). Trimming left V 0 bases short and J 7 bases short, with 10 bases between. The CDR3 extends over 15 amino acids. CDR1 is LGHDT and CDR2 is YNNKEL in the germline V gene (reference sequence). CDR3 region: CASSQERTANSPLHF. The CDR3 DNA follows: TGTGCCAGCAGCCAAGAGCGGACAGCAAATTCACCCCTCCACTTT.